This T cell receptor beta chain is drawn from a study of T cells in localized non-small cell lung cancer. Findings of the study overall: Within adjacent lung there appeared a median 57 of the top 100 tumor clones. Those with higher blood T cell density had longer overall survival.

Details on this clone: Its specificity is unknown.

Repertoires were generated with immunoSEQ multiplex PCR, while TCRdb's copy carries only in-frame clones and drops some. The table records about 130,000 clones, about 89% of them present only once. The CDR3 has 15 amino acids. V gave up 4 bases and J gave up 8 bases, with 21 bases separating them. Germline CDR1 is SGHRS and CDR2 is YFSETQ. The J gene is TRBJ1-2, the V gene TRBV5-1; D is unresolved. The receptor comes from a female donor at least 60 years old with stage I lung adenocarcinoma. This sample comprised peripheral blood, obtained before any cancer treatment. The CDR3 nucleotides are TGCGCCAGCAGCGTTTTAGATCCCCGCTTCGGCGGCTACACCTTC. Translating it yields CASSVLDPRFGGYTF.